The 15 T cell receptor beta chains given below trace back to one sample, sequenced in a study of shared clonotypes between healthy human individuals (dated by TCRdb to 2018 to 2020). The library was generated by the immunoSEQ multiplex PCR assay. TCRdb's version of the immuneACCESS table is confined to in-frame rearrangements and falls short of the full clone set. An unresolved V gene accounts for under half of the shortfall where checked; the remainder is of unknown origin. The sample table contains 950,000 to 1,100,000 clones; only one count was recorded for about 75% of them. The ten largest account for 1.4% of the sample. Material for sequencing was memory CD4+ T cells sorted from blood. The sample's cell subset or site label, in plain terms: CD45RA-negative fraction. All receptors derive from a man aged 18 to 29 in good health.

Many counts were recorded for this clone. V usage is TRBV28 and J usage is TRBJ2-7; D unresolved. The germline CDR1 and CDR2 sequences are MDHEN and SYDVKM. CDR3 length equals 13 residues. Trimming took 6 bases from V and 2 from J, leaving 11 bases between them. The CDR3, as DNA: TGTGCCAGCAGGGGTAGCCACGCCTACGAGCAGTACTTC. Protein sequence: CASRGSHAYEQYF.

The chain uses TRBV11-3 and TRBJ2-1; TRBD2 aligns across 11 bases. This CDR3 spans 16 amino acids. J lost 2 bases, V lost 5 bases, and 5 bases had no gene match. Germline-derived CDR1 and CDR2 are SGHNT and YENEEA. The CDR3 reads CASSQGTSGAYNEQFF. Written as DNA, the CDR3 is TGTGCCAGCAGCCAGGGGACTAGCGGAGCCTACAATGAGCAGTTCTTC.

CDR3 sequence: CAKMGGRENEQFF. Written as DNA, the CDR3 is TGTGCCAAAATGGGCGGGAGGGAAAATGAGCAGTTCTTC. The V call is TRBV19, the J call TRBJ2-1; 9 bases are shared with TRBD2. In germline, CDR1 is LNHDA, CDR2 SQIVND (reference sequence). J gave up 7 bases and V 10 bases, and 8 bases lay outside the gene matches. CDR3 length: 13 residues.

CDR3 coding DNA: TGTGCCAGCAGCCAAGGGTGGCCGATCTCCTACGAGCAGTACTTC. Translating it yields CASSQGWPISYEQYF. The chain employs TRBV25-1 and TRBJ2-7; unclear D gene. V lost 6 bases to trimming and J lost 0 bases, with 15 bases between them. The CDR3 runs 15 residues. Germline V CDR1 and CDR2: MGHDK, SYGVNS.

Concerning this clone itself: A read error likely explains this, since a far larger clone differs by one base. The CDR3 reads CASSLVSGGYNEQFF. For the CDR3, the DNA is TGCGCCAGCAGCTTGGTTAGCGGGGGTTACAATGAGCAGTTCTTC. This rearrangement joins TRBV5-1 to TRBJ2-1, with 9 bases that match TRBD2. The CDR3 is 15 amino acids. Germline lookup yields CDR1 SGHRS and CDR2 YFSETQ. V lost 0 bases, J lost 4 bases, and 2 bases stayed unmatched.

This clone was seen once. The sample carries other DNA sequences with the same CDR3. This chain links TRBV6-1 with TRBJ1-1; D uncertain. CDR3 length: 13 residues. From germline, CDR1 is MNHNS and CDR2 SASEGT. Between the trimmed V and J ends, which lost 3 bases and 1 base, there was a span of 6 bases. The CDR3 sequence: CASSEAWNTEAFF. The CDR3 DNA sequence: TGTGCCAGCAGTGAGGCTTGGAACACTGAAGCTTTCTTT.

Only one count was recorded for this clone. The chain uses TRBV4-3 and TRBJ2-2, with D tentatively TRBD1 or TRBD2 (5 bases each). There are 14 residues in the CDR3. CDR1 and CDR2 (germline): LGHNA, YSLEER. Deletions cut 1 base from V and 6 bases from J, with 9 bases between. The CDR3 reads CASSQGWGSGELFF. In DNA form, the CDR3 reads TGCGCCAGCAGCCAAGGCTGGGGGTCCGGGGAGCTGTTTTTT.

The chain is built from TRBV5-1 and TRBJ2-5, with 11 bases lining up with TRBD2. Trimming cost V 4 bases and J 7 bases; bases outside gene matches: 15. CDR1 is SGHRS and CDR2 is YFSETQ in the germline V gene. The CDR3 is 17 amino acids. The CDR3 protein is CASSPNGLAGELGTQYF. In nucleotides, the CDR3 is TGCGCCAGCAGCCCGAATGGACTAGCGGGCGAGTTAGGGACCCAGTACTTC.

The J gene is TRBJ2-7, the V gene TRBV7-2, with 8 bases aligning to TRBD2. This CDR3 has 14 residues. J lost 6 bases, V lost 2 bases, and 6 bases had no gene match. Germline assignment: CDR1 SGHTA and CDR2 FQGNSA. The CDR3 is CASSLRAGVREQYF. CDR3 DNA sequence: TGTGCCAGCAGCTTAAGAGCGGGAGTACGCGAGCAGTACTTC.

The chain has TRBV25-1 and TRBJ1-1, with TRBD1 as a possible D gene (6 bases). The V end was cut by 0 bases, the J end by 5 bases, with 16 bases between. The length of the CDR3 is 16 residues. The germline V gene has CDR1 MGHDK and CDR2 SYGVNS. CDR3 residues: CASSEYNGGGPTEAFF. CDR3 sequence (DNA): TGTGCCAGCAGTGAATATAATGGGGGGGGGCCGACTGAAGCTTTCTTT.

This rearrangement joins TRBV7-2 to TRBJ2-1, with TRBD1 matching over 9 bases. CDR1 and CDR2 (germline): SGHTA, FQGNSA. J gave up 4 bases and V 5 bases, and 6 bases lay outside the gene matches. CDR3 size: 15 residues. The CDR3 DNA sequence: TGTGCCAGCAGCGGGGGGACAGGGTCATACAATGAGCAGTTCTTC. Its translation is CASSGGTGSYNEQFF.

The V and J genes are TRBV14 and TRBJ2-5; D tentatively reads TRBD1 or TRBD2 (5 bases each). V lost 1 base and J lost 5, with 8 bases in between. Germline CDR1 reads SGHDN; CDR2 reads FVKESK. This CDR3 is built from 13 residues. The CDR3 loop reads CASSQAGTETQYF. DNA for the CDR3: TGTGCCAGCAGCCAAGCGGGGACGGAGACCCAGTACTTC.

The chain uses TRBV9 and TRBJ2-3, with 11 nucleotides matching TRBD2. V lost 2 bases and J lost 5; bases outside the gene matches: 7. Per germline, CDR1 SGDLS and CDR2 YYNGEE. The CDR3 has 16 residues. CDR3 nucleotides: TGTGCCAGCAGCGTCAGACTAGCGGGACTAGGAGATACGCAGTATTTT. Its translation is CASSVRLAGLGDTQYF. Filled out from reference TRBV9 and TRBJ2-3, the complete variable domain reads DSGVTQTPKHLITATGQRVTLRCSPRSGDLSVYWYQQSLDQGLQFLIQYYNGEERAKGNILERFSAQQFPDLHSELNLSSLELGDSALYFCASSVRLAGLGDTQYFGPGTRLTVL.

The V call is TRBV6-1, the J call TRBJ1-1; D remains ambiguous. The CDR3 length is 14 residues. The ends were cut back, 2 bases at V and 6 bases at J, with 13 bases in the middle. Germline V gives CDR1 MNHNS, CDR2 SASEGT. The CDR3 reads CASSERVLSAEAFF. CDR3 bases: TGTGCCAGCAGTGAAAGGGTTTTGTCGGCTGAAGCTTTCTTT.

This clone was recorded a few times. The chain employs TRBV30 and TRBJ2-1; TRBD2 might be the D (6 bases). The germline V and J ends were trimmed by 3 bases and 12 bases, with 18 bases remaining between them. Germline CDR1 GTSNPN, CDR2 SVGIG (reference sequence). This CDR3 is built from 13 residues. CDR3 in amino acids: CAWRGGSKGVQFF. CDR3 nucleotide sequence: TGTGCCTGGAGGGGGGGATCAAAAGGTGTGCAGTTCTTC.